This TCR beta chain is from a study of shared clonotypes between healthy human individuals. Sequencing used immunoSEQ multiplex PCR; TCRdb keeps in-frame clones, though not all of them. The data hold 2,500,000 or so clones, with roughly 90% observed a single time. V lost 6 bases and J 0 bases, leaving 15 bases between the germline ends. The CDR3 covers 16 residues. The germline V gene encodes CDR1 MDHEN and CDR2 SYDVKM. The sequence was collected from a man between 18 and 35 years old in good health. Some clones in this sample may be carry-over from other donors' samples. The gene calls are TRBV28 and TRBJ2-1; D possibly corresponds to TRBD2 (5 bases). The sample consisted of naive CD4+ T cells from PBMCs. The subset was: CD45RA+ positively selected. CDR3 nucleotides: TGTGCCAGCAGCCGCGAGCGGCGTCACTCCTACAATGAGCAGTTCTTC. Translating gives CASSRERRHSYNEQFF.